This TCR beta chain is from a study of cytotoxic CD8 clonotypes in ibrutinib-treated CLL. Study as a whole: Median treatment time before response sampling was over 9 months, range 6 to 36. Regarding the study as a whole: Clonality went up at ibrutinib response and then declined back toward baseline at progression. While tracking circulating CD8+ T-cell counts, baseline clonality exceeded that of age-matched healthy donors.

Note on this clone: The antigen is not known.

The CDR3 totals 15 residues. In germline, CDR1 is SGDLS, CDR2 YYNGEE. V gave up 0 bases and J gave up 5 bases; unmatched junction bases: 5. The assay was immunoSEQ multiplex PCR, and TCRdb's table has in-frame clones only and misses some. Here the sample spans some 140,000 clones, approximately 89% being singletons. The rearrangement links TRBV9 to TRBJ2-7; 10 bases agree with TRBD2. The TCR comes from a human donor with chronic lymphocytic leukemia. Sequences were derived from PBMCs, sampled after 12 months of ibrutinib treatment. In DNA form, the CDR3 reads TGTGCCAGCAGCGTAGTAGGTCTAGCGGGAGACGAGCAGTACTTC. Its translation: CASSVVGLAGDEQYF.